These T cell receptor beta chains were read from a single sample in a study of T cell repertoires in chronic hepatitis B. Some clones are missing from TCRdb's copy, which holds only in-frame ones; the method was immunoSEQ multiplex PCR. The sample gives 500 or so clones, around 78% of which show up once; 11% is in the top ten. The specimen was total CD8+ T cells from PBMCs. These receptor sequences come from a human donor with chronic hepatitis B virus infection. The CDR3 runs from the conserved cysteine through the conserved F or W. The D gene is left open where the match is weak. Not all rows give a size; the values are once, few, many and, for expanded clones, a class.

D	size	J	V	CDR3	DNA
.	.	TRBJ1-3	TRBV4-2	CASSGNTIYF	TGTGCCAGCTCTGGAAACACCATATATTTT
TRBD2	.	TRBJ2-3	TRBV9	CASSVAGGPDTDTQYF	TGTGCCAGCAGCGTAGCGGGAGGGCCAGATACAGATACGCAGTATTTT
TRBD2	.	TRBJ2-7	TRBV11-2	CASSLLSGGAYEQYF	TGTGCCAGCAGTTTGTTGAGCGGGGGGGCCTACGAGCAGTACTTC
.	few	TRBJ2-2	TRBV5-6	CASSLGAYTGELFF	TGTGCCAGCAGCTTGGGAGCCTACACCGGGGAGCTGTTTTTT
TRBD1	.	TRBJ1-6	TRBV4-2	CASRATGSSYNSPLHF	TGTGCCAGCAGAGCGACAGGGAGTTCCTATAATTCACCCCTCCACTTT
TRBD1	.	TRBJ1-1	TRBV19	CASSIQGARTEAFF	TGTGCCAGTAGTATACAGGGGGCGCGCACTGAAGCTTTCTTT
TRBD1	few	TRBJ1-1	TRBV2	CAGQGAGNTEAFF	TGTGCCGGACAGGGGGCAGGAAACACTGAAGCTTTCTTT
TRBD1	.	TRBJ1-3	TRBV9	CASSPGTGVGNTIYF	TGTGCCAGCAGCCCAGGGACAGGGGTCGGAAACACCATATATTTT
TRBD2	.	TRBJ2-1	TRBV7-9	CASSPVGGSQNNEQFF	TGTGCCAGCAGTCCCGTTGGCGGGAGTCAGAACAATGAGCAGTTCTTC
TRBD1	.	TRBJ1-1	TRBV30	CAWSIGTGSTEAFF	TGTGCCTGGAGTATTGGGACAGGTAGCACTGAAGCTTTCTTT
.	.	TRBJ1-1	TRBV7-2	CASSSRGSEAFF	TGTGCCAGCAGCTCTAGGGGTTCGGAAGCTTTCTTT
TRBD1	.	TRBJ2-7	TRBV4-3	CASSQGDSGYEQYF	TGCGCCAGCAGCCAAGGGGACAGTGGGTACGAGCAGTACTTC
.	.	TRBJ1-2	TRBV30	CACQAPGQVGYTF	TGTGCCTGCCAAGCGCCCGGGCAGGTCGGCTACACCTTC
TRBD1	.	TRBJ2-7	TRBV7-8	CASSRATGPYEQYF	TGTGCCAGCAGCCGAGCGACAGGGCCATACGAGCAGTACTTC
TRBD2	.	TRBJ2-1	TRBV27	CASSLSGGAKYNEQFF	TGTGCCAGCAGTTTAAGCGGGGGGGCAAAATACAATGAGCAGTTCTTC
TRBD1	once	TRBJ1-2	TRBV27	CASGTGAGGYTF	TGTGCTTCCGGGACAGGGGCCGGGGGCTACACCTTC
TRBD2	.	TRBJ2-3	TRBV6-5	CASSYDWRGDVGTQYF	TGTGCCAGCAGTTACGACTGGCGGGGGGACGTTGGTACGCAGTATTTT
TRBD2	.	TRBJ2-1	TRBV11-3	CASSPRTSGRAGFF	TGTGCCAGCAGCCCGAGGACTAGCGGGAGGGCGGGGTTCTTC
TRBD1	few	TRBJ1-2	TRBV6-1	CASSPWDRDGYTF	TGTGCCAGCAGTCCCTGGGACAGGGATGGCTACACCTTC
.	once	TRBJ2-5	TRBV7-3	CASSPGGLQGETQYF	TGTGCCAGCAGCCCCGGGGGACTTCAGGGGGAGACCCAGTACTTC
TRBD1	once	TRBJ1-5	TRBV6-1	CASSANRGSGQPQHF	TGTGCCAGCAGCGCCAACAGGGGATCTGGGCAGCCCCAGCATTTT
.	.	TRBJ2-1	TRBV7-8	CASSLAGGGMGSYNEQFF	TGTGCCAGCAGCTTAGCGGGAGGCGGGATGGGCTCCTACAATGAGCAGTTCTTC
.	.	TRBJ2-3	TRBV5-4	CASSLETSTLDTQYF	TGTGCCAGCAGCTTGGAGACTAGTACCCTAGATACGCAGTATTTT
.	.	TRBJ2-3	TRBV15	CATSTPSHREEYF	TGTGCCACCAGCACTCCTTCTCATCGCGAGGAGTATTTT
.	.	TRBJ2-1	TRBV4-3	CASSQDRASANNEQFF	TGCGCCAGCAGCCAAGATCGTGCTAGCGCGAACAATGAGCAGTTCTTC
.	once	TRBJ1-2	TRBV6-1	CASTGTSPNYGYTF	TGTGCCAGCACAGGGACGTCACCTAACTATGGCTACACCTTC
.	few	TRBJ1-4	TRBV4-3	CASSQELSTATNEKLFF	TGCGCCAGCAGCCAAGAATTATCTACAGCAACTAATGAAAAACTGTTTTTT
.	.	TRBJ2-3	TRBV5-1	CASSPGGLADTQYF	TGCGCCAGCAGCCCGGGGGGCCTCGCAGATACGCAGTATTTT
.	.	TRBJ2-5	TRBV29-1	CSVVGLGGGETQYF	TGCAGCGTTGTTGGACTCGGCGGAGGGGAGACCCAGTACTTC
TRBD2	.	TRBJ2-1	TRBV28	CASSFGTSGVDEQFF	TGTGCCAGCAGTTTCGGGACTAGCGGGGTTGATGAGCAGTTCTTC
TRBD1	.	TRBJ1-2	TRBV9	CASSGNDRGFFGYTF	TGTGCCAGCAGCGGGAATGACAGGGGTTTTTTTGGCTACACCTTC
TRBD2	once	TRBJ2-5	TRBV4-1	CASRGLAGDAETQYF	TGCGCCAGCCGAGGACTAGCGGGGGATGCCGAGACCCAGTACTTC
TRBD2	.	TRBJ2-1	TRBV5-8	CASSFSGGASEQFF	TGTGCCAGCAGCTTTAGCGGGGGGGCCTCTGAGCAGTTCTTC
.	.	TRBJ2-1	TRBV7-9	CASSLAGFEQFF	TGTGCCAGCAGCTTAGCGGGGTTTGAGCAGTTCTTC
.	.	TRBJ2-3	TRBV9	CASSVVGGLTDTQYF	TGTGCCAGCAGCGTAGTCGGGGGGCTGACAGATACGCAGTATTTT
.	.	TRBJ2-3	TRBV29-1	CSGDPYSTDTQYF	TGCAGCGGGGATCCGTATAGCACAGATACGCAGTATTTT
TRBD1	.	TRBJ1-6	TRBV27	CASRDRGNSPLHF	TGTGCCAGCAGGGACAGGGGTAATTCACCCCTCCACTTT
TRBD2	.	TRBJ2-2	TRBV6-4	CASSEAGDTGELFF	TGTGCCAGCAGTGAAGCGGGGGACACCGGGGAGCTGTTTTTT
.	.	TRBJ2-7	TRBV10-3	CAISEGAGRYEQYF	TGTGCCATCAGTGAAGGTGCAGGGCGCTACGAGCAGTACTTC
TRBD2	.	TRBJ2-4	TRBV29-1	CSVEGGLGFQYF	TGCAGCGTTGAGGGGGGACTAGGTTTTCAGTACTTC
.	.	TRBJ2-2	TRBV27	CASGGHTGELFF	TGTGCCAGTGGGGGGCACACCGGGGAGCTGTTTTTT
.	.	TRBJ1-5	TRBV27	CASSLRRSNQPQHF	TGTGCCAGCAGTTTAAGAAGGAGCAATCAGCCCCAGCATTTT
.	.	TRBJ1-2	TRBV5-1	CASSQGDGYTF	TGCGCCAGCAGTCAGGGAGATGGCTACACCTTC
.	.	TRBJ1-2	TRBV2	CASSEAGYDGYTF	TGTGCCAGCAGTGAAGCCGGGTACGATGGCTACACCTTC
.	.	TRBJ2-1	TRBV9	CASSQEGAQDNEQFF	TGTGCCAGCAGCCAGGAGGGGGCGCAGGACAATGAGCAGTTCTTC
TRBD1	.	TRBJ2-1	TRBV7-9	CASSFGTGGHEQFF	TGTGCCAGCAGCTTCGGGACAGGGGGCCATGAGCAGTTCTTC
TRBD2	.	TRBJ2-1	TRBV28	CASSPLVSGGERNEQFF	TGTGCCAGCAGTCCGTTGGTTAGCGGGGGGGAGCGGAATGAGCAGTTCTTC
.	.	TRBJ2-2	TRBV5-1	CASSWAEKLFF	TGCGCCAGCAGCTGGGCCGAAAAGCTGTTTTTT